This T cell receptor (beta chain) originates from a study of OX40 agonist ivuxolimab in advanced cancers. Across the study: An agonistic anti-OX40 (CD134) antibody, ivuxolimab, was used to treat the patients.

Whole-study results and caveats: The antigen specificity of the peripheral T cells (those that were expanded) was not determined. Low clonal expansion, among the lowest seen, marked partial responders at 0.1-3.0 mg/kg. In general, CD8+ T cells held more expanded clones than CD4+ did, on average.

Assay: immunoSEQ multiplex PCR; the TCRdb copy retains only in-frame clones and omits some. This sample has tens of thousands of clones; 86% occur once, and the top ten carry approximately 23%. V was clipped by 8 bases and J by 4 bases; unmatched bases: 1. Germline V gives CDR1 SGHTA, CDR2 FQGTGA. The CDR3 covers 13 residues. Note on this clone: Its antigen is unknown. A far larger clone is a single base away, which makes a read error likely.

The clonotype was recovered from an adult with an advanced solid tumor such as melanoma, head and neck, liver or kidney cancer. This sample comprised CD4+ or CD8+ T cells sorted from blood, obtained in a trial of the OX40 agonist ivuxolimab. The V call is TRBV7-3, the J call TRBJ2-1; 11 nucleotides align to TRBD2. CDR3 DNA: TGTGCCAGCGGGACTAGCGGTTACAATGAGCAGTTCTTC. This codes for CASGTSGYNEQFF.